This T cell receptor beta chain was found in a study of cytomegalovirus exposure and HLA in healthy donors. Study-level findings and limits: CMV serostatus alone was available as immune exposure information. Most subjects' HLA-A and HLA-B alleles were reportedly predicted from TCR beta sequences. Cytomegalovirus-associated TCR beta chains were listed, numbering some 180. After further analysis at a later stage, 15,000 to 20,000 TCR beta sequences were associated with HLA alleles at 0.05 false discovery rate.

PCR primers comprised 60 Vbeta and 13 Jbeta primers. TCRdb's table, derived via immunoSEQ multiplex PCR, lists solely in-frame clones and lacks some. The sample holds some 120,000 clones; over 60% are singletons and the top ten take 4% to 5.5%. Note on this clone: What it binds is not known.

The V gene lost 4 bases and the J gene lost 3 bases, with 10 bases spanning the gap. The CDR3 runs to 14 residues. Per germline, CDR1 SGHAT and CDR2 FQNNGV. Sequencing was performed on PBMCs. The genes are TRBV11-2 and TRBJ2-1; D remains ambiguous. The origin of this receptor is a man in his thirties or forties in good health and CMV-seropositive. The chain's CDR3 is CASSSLTLYNEQFF. The CDR3 DNA is TGTGCCAGCAGCTCATTGACTCTCTACAATGAGCAGTTCTTC.